This T cell receptor (beta chain) was obtained from a study of technical replicates of blood from several donors. The germline CDR1 and CDR2 sequences are PRHDT and FYEKMQ (reference sequence). This CDR3 contains 15 residues. V lost 3 bases to trimming and J lost 6 bases; unmatched junction nucleotides: 4. The protocol was immunoSEQ multiplex PCR, while the TCRdb copy is restricted to in-frame clones and leaves out a portion. The sample shows 75,000 to 100,000 clones, just over 90% of them seen only once. The source of this sequence is a human donor in good health. V is TRBV13 and J is TRBJ2-1, with 11 bases that match TRBD2. What was sequenced was T cells isolated from PBMCs. The CDR3 bases are TGTGCCAGCAGCTTGGTGCTAGCGGGAGGCAATGAGCAGTTCTTC. This encodes CASSLVLAGGNEQFF.